This T cell receptor beta chain was documented in a study of blood T cell repertoires in COVID-19. Living in 24 US areas, the participants were between roughly 18 and 90 years of age. Clones were read by immunoSEQ multiplex PCR, and TCRdb kept only the in-frame ones, dropping some. The data show 200,000 to 250,000 clones, with around 84% seen just once and 6.5% to 8.5% held by the top ten. V dropped 6 bases and J dropped 7; count of bases not matched to a gene: 8. The CDR3 length is 13 residues. Germline assignment: CDR1 WNHNN and CDR2 SYGVQD (reference sequence). This rearrangement joins TRBV10-1 to TRBJ1-1; 7 bases are shared with TRBD1. The receptor's source is a woman between 40 and 55 years old with acute COVID-19. The sequenced material came from PBMCs or T cells enriched from blood (not recorded which). The CDR3 coding sequence is TGCGCCAGCAGCCCTGACAGGGCGGGTGAAGCTTTCTTT. Translated: CASSPDRAGEAFF.